This T cell receptor beta chain stems from a study of blood T cells in healthy people across ages. V was clipped by 0 bases and J by 3 bases, with 19 bases between them. The CDR3 has 17 residues. Germline CDR1 and CDR2: SGHRS and YFSETQ. A second 7 to 11 cycle PCR used barcoded and J-beta primers. TCRdb passed the 5' RACE reads through MiXCR, listing each CDR3 protein once. The data contain about 1.7 million distinct CDR3 sequences, approximately 28% of them singletons. Whenever a sample was processed, at least 6.5 million PBMCs were isolated. The clonotype originates from a woman in her twenties or thirties in good health. The sequencing sample was made of blood. The V and J genes are TRBV5-1 and TRBJ2-7, with a possible D match to TRBD2 (6 bases). CDR3 DNA sequence: TGCGCCAGCAGCTTGGGAAGGGAGGATGGTTCAATCTACGAGCAGTACTTC. Translating gives CASSLGREDGSIYEQYF. Full variable domain (outside the CDR3, taken from reference TRBV5-1 and TRBJ2-7): KAGVTQTPRYLIKTRGQQVTLSCSPISGHRSVSWYQQTPGQGLQFLFEYFSETQRNKGNFPGRFSGRQFSNSRSEMNVSTLELGDSALYLCASSLGREDGSIYEQYFGPGTRLTVT.